This T cell receptor beta chain was captured by sequencing in a study of blood T cell repertoires in COVID-19. Cohorts were determined from participant-reported clinical history. CDR3 length: 17 residues. Germline CDR1 reads LNHDA; CDR2 reads SQIVND (reference sequence). Trimming cost V 0 bases and J 0 bases, with 12 bases left between them. Measured with immunoSEQ multiplex PCR; TCRdb has only the in-frame clones, and not every one. The sample has 150,000 or so clones, about 86% seen once. This clonotype was obtained from a man aged 50 to 60 who had recovered from COVID-19. The sequenced sample consisted of PBMCs or T cells enriched from blood (not recorded which). V gene TRBV19 combines with J gene TRBJ1-5; tentatively, D is TRBD1 (5 bases). The CDR3 bases are TGTGCCAGTAGTATAGAAATGGGGCGGAATAGCAATCAGCCCCAGCATTTT. Translated, it gives CASSIEMGRNSNQPQHF.